Each of the 3 T cell receptor beta chains below was sequenced from the same sample in a study of CD8+ T cells in alopecia areata (dated by TCRdb to the late 2010s). The library was produced with the immunoSEQ multiplex PCR assay. RNA was extracted from all samples and reverse transcribed into cDNA, which served as template for TCR sequencing. This immuneACCESS table, as held by TCRdb, lists in-frame sequences with V and J called but not all clones. Of the missing ones, under half trace to an unresolved V gene in checked studies; the others have no known cause. The sample yields some 200,000 clones; 55% to 75% were counted once. The ten largest account for about 5.1% of the sample. In the paper's terms, the time point label means: 24 weeks on oral tofacitinib. The treatment or condition label corresponds to: oral pan-JAK inhibitor, 5-10 mg twice daily. The sequences come from CD4+ T cells sorted from blood, collected at week 24, from a patient treated with tofacitinib. These receptors all come from a human donor with alopecia areata.

This clone has more than one count but fewer than ten. The rearrangement uses TRBV5-6 and TRBJ2-7; 8 bases line up with TRBD2. The length of the CDR3 is 11 residues. Germline CDR1 is SGHDT and CDR2 is YYEEEE. J lost 7 bases, V lost 6 bases, and 3 bases had no gene match. The CDR3 sequence is CASKLAGEQYF. CDR3 nucleotide sequence: TGTGCCAGCAAGTTAGCGGGGGAGCAGTACTTC.

The chain has TRBV15 and TRBJ1-1; D is unresolved. Trimming pared 1 base from V and 2 bases from J, leaving 14 bases between. The CDR3 runs to 16 residues. Per germline, CDR1 LNHNV and CDR2 YYDKDF (reference sequence). Written as DNA, the CDR3 is TGTGCCACCAGCAGAGTTTTCGGCGGCGGAAACACTGAAGCTTTCTTT. As protein: CATSRVFGGGNTEAFF.

The rearrangement links TRBV10-3 to TRBJ2-5; D is unclear. The CDR3 runs 14 residues. V was trimmed by 2 bases and J by 1 base, leaving 8 bases between them. Germline V gene data show CDR1 as ENHRY and CDR2 as SYGVKD. CDR3 in DNA: TGTGCCATCAGTGAGGGAAGCAGCCAAGAGACCCAGTACTTC. It is translated as CAISEGSSQETQYF.